The rows below give T cell receptor beta chains drawn from one sample of a study of cytomegalovirus exposure and HLA in healthy donors. Measured with immunoSEQ multiplex PCR; TCRdb has only the in-frame clones, and not every one. The sample shows tens of thousands of clones, approximately 96% of them seen only once. The sequenced sample consisted of PBMCs. The receptors derive from a woman aged 18-35 years in good health and CMV-seropositive. Both conserved end residues are part of each CDR3. Fields, in order: D gene, V gene, J gene, clone size, CDR3 DNA, CDR3 protein. The D gene is left open where the match is weak. Clone sizes are given selectively: once, few, many, or a class where the clone is expanded.

NA	TRBV5-1	TRBJ2-4	NA	TGCGCCAGCAGCCCCCGGGTGAACAGGGACATTCAGTACTTC	CASSPRVNRDIQYF
TRBD1	TRBV4-1	TRBJ1-5	NA	TGCGCCAGCAGCCAACCGGACAGGGCGGGTCAGCCCCAGCATTTT	CASSQPDRAGQPQHF
NA	TRBV7-8	TRBJ1-5	NA	TGTGCCAGCAGCCCACAACCCGCGATAGCAAATGTCGGTCAGCCCCAGCATTTT	CASSPQPAIANVGQPQHF
NA	TRBV10-1	TRBJ2-7	NA	TGCGCCAGCAGTGAGATCGGGGACGAGCAGTACTTC	CASSEIGDEQYF
TRBD2	TRBV6-5	TRBJ2-7	once	TGTGCCAGCAGTTACTCCGGGGGAGGGACGGGATACGAGCAGTACTTC	CASSYSGGGTGYEQYF
TRBD1	TRBV5-1	TRBJ2-7	NA	TGCGCCAGCAGCTGGCGCGGGACAGGGGGGCTCTACGAGCAGTACTTC	CASSWRGTGGLYEQYF
TRBD2	TRBV6-1	TRBJ2-1	NA	TGTGCCAGCAGTGGCATTAGGACTAGCGGGAGATATGAGCAGTTCTTC	CASSGIRTSGRYEQFF
NA	TRBV30	TRBJ1-2	NA	TGTGCCTGGAAAGGAGGATCCTATGGCTACACCTTC	CAWKGGSYGYTF
TRBD1	TRBV9	TRBJ1-3	NA	TGTGCCAGCAGCGTAGGGCGGGACAGATTCTCTGGAAACACCATATATTTT	CASSVGRDRFSGNTIYF
NA	TRBV28	TRBJ1-1	once	TGTGCCAGCGGGTTTCTCCGGACTGTTGAAGCTTTCTTT	CASGFLRTVEAFF
NA	TRBV5-5	TRBJ2-6	NA	TGTGCCAGCAGCCCGATAAACGGGGTCCAGCAGATCTCTGGGGCCAACGTCCTGACTTTC	CASSPINGVQQISGANVLTF
TRBD1	TRBV9	TRBJ1-2	NA	TGTGCCAGCAGCGTAGGGGGCGGGACAGGGTTGGACTATGGCTACACCTTC	CASSVGGGTGLDYGYTF
NA	TRBV5-3	TRBJ2-3	once	TGTGCCAGAAGCAGGAGCGGGAGCACAGATACGCAGTATTTT	CARSRSGSTDTQYF
TRBD2	TRBV6-1	TRBJ2-3	NA	TGTGCCAGCAGTGAACTAGCGGGAGGCCCAGATACGCAGTATTTT	CASSELAGGPDTQYF
TRBD1	TRBV6-1	TRBJ2-7	NA	TGTGCCAGCAGTGAAGCCGCCGGGACAGGGTCCTACGAGCAGTACTTC	CASSEAAGTGSYEQYF
NA	TRBV4-2	TRBJ2-3	once	TGTGCCAGCGACCGAGGAGGGCCCGGCACAGATACGCAGTATTTT	CASDRGGPGTDTQYF
TRBD1	TRBV2	TRBJ2-7	NA	TGTGCCAGCACCGAAGTGACAGGGGGCCGGGAGCAGTACTTC	CASTEVTGGREQYF
TRBD1	TRBV29-1	TRBJ2-3	NA	TGCAGCGCTCCCCGGGACAGGGGGAGTTATACGCAGTATTTT	CSAPRDRGSYTQYF
NA	TRBV28	TRBJ2-2	NA	TGTGCCAGCAGGATCGGGGGGAACACCGGGGAGCTGTTTTTT	CASRIGGNTGELFF
NA	TRBV7-9	TRBJ1-4	NA	TGTGCCAGCAGCTTAGGGGCAGCCTTAAATGAAAAACTGTTTTTT	CASSLGAALNEKLFF
NA	TRBV30	TRBJ1-2	NA	TGTGCCTGGAGTCCTCCGGGCTACACCTTC	CAWSPPGYTF
NA	TRBV5-6	TRBJ2-5	NA	TGTGCCAGCAGCTTGATTTGGCCTGGTGAGGGGACCCAGTACTTC	CASSLIWPGEGTQYF
NA	TRBV7-9	TRBJ2-7	NA	TGTGCCAGCAGCCCGAGGGGGAGGGACCCCTACGAGCAGTACTTC	CASSPRGRDPYEQYF
TRBD2	TRBV28	TRBJ2-2	NA	TGTGCCAGCAGTCTGGGACTAGCCCCGGGGGAGCTGTTTTTT	CASSLGLAPGELFF
TRBD1	TRBV18	TRBJ2-7	NA	TGTGCCAGCTCACCCAGGCAGGGACAGGGGGCCCACGAGCAGTACTTC	CASSPRQGQGAHEQYF
NA	TRBV19	TRBJ2-7	NA	TGTGCCAGTAGTATCGGAGGGAGTTACGAGCAGTACTTC	CASSIGGSYEQYF
TRBD2	TRBV25-1	TRBJ2-3	NA	TGTGCCAGCAGTGAAACTAGCGGGAGGGCTAGCACAGATACGCAGTATTTT	CASSETSGRASTDTQYF
NA	TRBV10-2	TRBJ2-7	NA	TGCGCCAGCAGTAGGGGGGGACATAGGACTCCCTACGAGCAGTACTTC	CASSRGGHRTPYEQYF
NA	TRBV9	TRBJ2-1	NA	TGTGCCAGCAGCGGCCCCCCTGGGGAGCCTGAGCAGTTCTTC	CASSGPPGEPEQFF
NA	TRBV9	TRBJ2-1	few	TGTGCCAGCAGCCATACCACCAGAGGTGGGAATGAGCAGTTCTTC	CASSHTTRGGNEQFF
NA	TRBV27	TRBJ2-7	NA	TGTGCCAGCAGTAGGCAGCAGGGGGGAACCTACGAGCAGTACTTC	CASSRQQGGTYEQYF
NA	TRBV21-1	TRBJ2-6	NA	TGTGCCAGCAGCAACCCGGGACAGGGTGGCTCTGGGGCCAACGTCCTGACTTTC	CASSNPGQGGSGANVLTF
NA	TRBV30	TRBJ2-2	NA	TGTGCCTGTTCTGGGACTGGGTTGATCACCGGGGAGCTGTTTTTT	CACSGTGLITGELFF
TRBD2	TRBV6-5	TRBJ2-1	NA	TGTGCCAGCAGTTACTCCCGTTTAGCGGGATTCAATGAGCAGTTCTTC	CASSYSRLAGFNEQFF
NA	TRBV7-9	TRBJ2-7	NA	TGTGCCAGCAGCTTACCAGGGAACGAGCAGTACTTC	CASSLPGNEQYF
NA	TRBV5-4	TRBJ1-4	NA	TGTGCCAGCAGCTTAAAACAGGGATTTTCAACTAATGAAAAACTGTTTTTT	CASSLKQGFSTNEKLFF
TRBD2	TRBV5-6	TRBJ2-4	NA	TGTGCCAGCAGCTTGGCCGGGGGGGTAGGCGCCAAAAACATTCAGTACTTC	CASSLAGGVGAKNIQYF
NA	TRBV6-1	TRBJ2-7	NA	TGTGCCAGCAGTGGCACGGTGCAAACCTACGAGCAGTACTTC	CASSGTVQTYEQYF
NA	TRBV21-1	TRBJ2-7	NA	TGTGCCAGCACAAAACCGGGACTAGCGGGAGAATACGAGCAGTACTTC	CASTKPGLAGEYEQYF
NA	TRBV19	TRBJ2-7	once	TGTGCCAGTAGTTTTGACAGGCTCCAGTACTTC	CASSFDRLQYF
NA	TRBV15	TRBJ1-1	NA	TGTGCCACCAGCAGAGATTACAGTTTGAACACTGAAGCTTTCTTT	CATSRDYSLNTEAFF
NA	TRBV28	TRBJ1-6	NA	TGTGCCAGCAGTACGGGGGGCAGAAACTCACCCCTCCACTTT	CASSTGGRNSPLHF
NA	TRBV6-1	TRBJ1-5	NA	TGTGCCAGCAGTGAATGGAGGGGCCAGGGAACAGGACAGCCCCAGCATTTT	CASSEWRGQGTGQPQHF
TRBD2	TRBV27	TRBJ2-7	NA	TGTGCCAGCAGCCCGGTCGGCAGGGAGGGGGAGCAGTACTTC	CASSPVGREGEQYF
TRBD2	TRBV13	TRBJ2-7	NA	TGTGCCAGCAGCCAAGAGGCTAGCGCCGGGAGGGAGCAGTACTTC	CASSQEASAGREQYF
NA	TRBV19	TRBJ1-1	once	TGTGCCAGTAGTCAGGGTTGGATCACTGAAGCTTTCTTT	CASSQGWITEAFF